The 9 T cell receptor beta chains given below trace back to one sample, sequenced in a study of shared clonotypes between healthy human individuals. Libraries were prepared by immunoSEQ multiplex PCR; TCRdb keeps only in-frame clonotypes and omits some of them. Of about 710,000 clones in the sample, about 80% were seen once. The sample taken for sequencing was memory CD4+ T cells sorted from blood. Subset meaning: CD45RA-negative fraction. The receptors here all came from a woman in her twenties or thirties in good health.

This clone showed up just once. The rearrangement uses TRBV11-2 and TRBJ2-7; 10 nucleotides align to TRBD2. The CDR3 is made up of 17 amino acids. Trimming took 0 bases from V and 5 from J; bases not matched to a gene: 10. The V gene's germline CDR1 is SGHAT and CDR2 FQNNGV. Here the CDR3 DNA reads TGTGCCAGCAGCTTAGATGGGGGGGCTAGCGGGAGTCACGAGCAGTACTTC. This gives the protein CASSLDGGASGSHEQYF.

The genes are TRBV19 and TRBJ2-7, with 12 bases identical to TRBD1. This CDR3 comprises 13 residues. CDR1 and CDR2 from the germline V gene are LNHDA and SQIVND (reference sequence). J was trimmed by 6 bases and V by 8 bases; bases with no gene match: 5. CDR3 in amino acids: CASSGTGGLEQYF. CDR3 nucleotides: TGTGCCAGTTCCGGGACAGGGGGCCTCGAGCAGTACTTC.

Concerning this clone: Other DNA sequences in the sample encode the same CDR3. The chain has TRBV7-9 and TRBJ1-1; D is unclear. Germline values: CDR1 SEHNR, CDR2 FQNEAQ (reference sequence). The CDR3 is 11 amino acids. V lost 1 base and J lost 8, with 5 bases in between. The CDR3 DNA reads TGTGCCAGCAGCTTAGGTTCCGAAGCTTTCTTT. Translating gives CASSLGSEAFF.

The table lists this clone with many counts. This rearrangement joins TRBV30 to TRBJ2-2, with D perhaps being TRBD1 or TRBD2 (5 bases each). The CDR3 runs 15 residues. Trimming removed 4 bases from V and 5 bases from J, with 17 bases in between. CDR1 is GTSNPN, CDR2 SVGIG, per germline (reference sequence). The CDR3, as DNA: TGTGCCTGGACCCGTAGGGGCAGGGAGACCGGGGAGCTGTTTTTT. Protein: CAWTRRGRETGELFF.

This clone appeared once. Other DNA sequences in this specimen translate into the identical CDR3. The chain is built from TRBV5-4 and TRBJ2-1, with D hard to call. Deletions cut 3 bases from V and 8 bases from J, with 6 bases between. Germline V gene lookup returns CDR1 SGHNT and CDR2 YYREEE (reference sequence). The CDR3 consists of 11 residues. CDR3: CASSSVDEQFF. The CDR3, as DNA: TGTGCCAGCAGCTCGGTGGATGAGCAGTTCTTC.

This CDR3 is CASRLTGINTEAFF. The CDR3 coding sequence is TGTGCCAGCAGACTCACAGGGATCAACACTGAAGCTTTCTTT. The rearrangement uses TRBV6-5 and TRBJ1-1, with a tentative D call TRBD1 (6 bases). The CDR3 is 14 residues long. Per the germline V gene, CDR1 is MNHEY and CDR2 is SVGAGI. The V gene lost 6 bases and the J gene lost 2 bases, with 13 bases spanning the gap.

This clone showed up just a few times. The chain employs TRBV6-5 and TRBJ1-5; no firm D call. The CDR3 runs to 13 residues. CDR1 is MNHEY, CDR2 SVGAGI, per germline. V was shortened by 0 bases and J by 5 bases, with 5 bases between the two germline ends. The CDR3 DNA follows: TGTGCCAGCAGTTACTCGATGGATCAGCCCCAGCATTTT. This sequence encodes CASSYSMDQPQHF.

The J gene is TRBJ2-5, the V gene TRBV30; D is ambiguous. The CDR3 runs 11 residues. Germline-derived CDR1 and CDR2 are GTSNPN and SVGIG (reference sequence). The germline V and J ends were trimmed by 2 bases and 0 bases, with 1 base remaining between them. CDR3 DNA sequence: TGTGCCTGGAGTTACCAAGAGACCCAGTACTTC. This translates into CAWSYQETQYF.

In its sample, this clone was seen a few times. This same CDR3 is encoded by further DNA sequences in the sample. The rearrangement links TRBV5-1 to TRBJ2-3; D might be TRBD1 (5 bases). The CDR3 has 16 residues. V lost 0 bases and J 3 bases, leaving 14 bases between the germline ends. In germline, CDR1 is SGHRS, CDR2 YFSETQ. The CDR3 DNA is TGCGCCAGCAGCTTGGCCCAGGGTGTCGTTACAGATACGCAGTATTTT. Its translation is CASSLAQGVVTDTQYF.